This T cell receptor beta chain was sequenced in a study of cytomegalovirus exposure and HLA in healthy donors. Overall study: Later analysis reported that the roughly 120 validation repertoires shared the platform of the roughly 700 first-cohort repertoires. Findings and limits, study-wide: There were around 160 TCR beta chains listed as cytomegalovirus-associated. A few chains linked to CMV were shown in vitro to be specific for CMV antigens.

Germline V CDR1 and CDR2: SNHLY, FYNNEI. The trim removed 6 bases at V and 6 bases at J, leaving 8 bases unmatched. The CDR3 length is 14 residues. The donors were members of the 120-subject validation cohort (separate from the approximately 670-subject first cohort). TCRdb's copy holds only in-frame clones and misses some; the assay was immunoSEQ multiplex PCR. The table has 200,000 to 250,000 clones, about 90% seen once; the top ten hold about 2.7%. For this clone: Its antigen is not identified.

This chain uses TRBV2 with TRBJ1-1; 9 bases match TRBD1. The source is a woman aged 18-30 years in good health and CMV-seronegative. Sequenced material: PBMCs. The CDR3 sequence is CASRTGTGSAEAFF. The CDR3 DNA sequence: TGTGCCAGCAGGACCGGGACAGGGTCCGCTGAAGCTTTCTTT.